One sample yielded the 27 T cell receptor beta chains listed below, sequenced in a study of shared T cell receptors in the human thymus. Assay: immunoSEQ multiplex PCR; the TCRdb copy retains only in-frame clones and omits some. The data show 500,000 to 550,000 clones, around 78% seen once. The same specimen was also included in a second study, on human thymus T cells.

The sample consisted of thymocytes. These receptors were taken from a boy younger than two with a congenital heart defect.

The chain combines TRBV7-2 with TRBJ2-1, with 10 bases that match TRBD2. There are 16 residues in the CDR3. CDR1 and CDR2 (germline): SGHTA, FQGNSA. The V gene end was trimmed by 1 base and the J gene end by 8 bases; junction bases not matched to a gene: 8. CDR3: CASSLEGTSGADEQFF. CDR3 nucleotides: TGTGCCAGCAGCTTAGAGGGCACTAGCGGGGCGGATGAGCAGTTCTTC.

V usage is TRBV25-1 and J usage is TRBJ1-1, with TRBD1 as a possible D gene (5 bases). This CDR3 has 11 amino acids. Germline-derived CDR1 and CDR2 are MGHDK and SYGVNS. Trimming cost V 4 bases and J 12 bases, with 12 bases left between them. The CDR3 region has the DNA TGTGCCAGCAGTGGCCCCGGGGACTCTTTCTTT. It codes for CASSGPGDSFF.

The CDR3 DNA reads as TGTGCCTTCCACCGAGGGCCTTTAGCGGGAGTGCAAGAGACCCAGTACTTC. This translates into CAFHRGPLAGVQETQYF. This sequence joins TRBV30 and TRBJ2-5, with 9 bases lining up with TRBD2. The length of the CDR3 is 17 residues. V dropped 7 bases and J dropped 2; count of bases not matched to a gene: 17. The germline CDR1 and CDR2 sequences are GTSNPN and SVGIG (reference sequence).

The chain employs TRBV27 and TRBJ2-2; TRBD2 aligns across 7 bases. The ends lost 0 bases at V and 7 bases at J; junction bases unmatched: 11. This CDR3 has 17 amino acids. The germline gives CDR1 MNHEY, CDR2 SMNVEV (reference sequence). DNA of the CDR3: TGTGCCAGCAGTTTATCGGGCCGGGGAGGGAGTGACGGGGAGCTGTTTTTT. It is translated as CASSLSGRGGSDGELFF.

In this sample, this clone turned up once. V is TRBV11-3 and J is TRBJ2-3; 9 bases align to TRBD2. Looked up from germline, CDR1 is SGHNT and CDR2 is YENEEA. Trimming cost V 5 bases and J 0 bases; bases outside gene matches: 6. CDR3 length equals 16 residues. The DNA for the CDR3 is TGTGCCAGCAGCCTCAGACTAGCGGAGAGCACAGATACGCAGTATTTT. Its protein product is CASSLRLAESTDTQYF.

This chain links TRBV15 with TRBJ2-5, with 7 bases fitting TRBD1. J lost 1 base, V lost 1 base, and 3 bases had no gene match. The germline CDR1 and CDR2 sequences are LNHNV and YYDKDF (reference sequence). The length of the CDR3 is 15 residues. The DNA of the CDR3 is TGTGCCACCAGCAGAGGAGGGACAGCCCAAGAGACCCAGTACTTC. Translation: CATSRGGTAQETQYF.

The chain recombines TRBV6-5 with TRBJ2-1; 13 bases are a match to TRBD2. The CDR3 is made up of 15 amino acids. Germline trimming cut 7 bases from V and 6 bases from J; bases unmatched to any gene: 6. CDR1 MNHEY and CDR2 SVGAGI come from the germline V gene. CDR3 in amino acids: CASTLTSGRPNEQFF. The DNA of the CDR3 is TGTGCCAGCACCTTGACTAGCGGGAGGCCCAATGAGCAGTTCTTC.

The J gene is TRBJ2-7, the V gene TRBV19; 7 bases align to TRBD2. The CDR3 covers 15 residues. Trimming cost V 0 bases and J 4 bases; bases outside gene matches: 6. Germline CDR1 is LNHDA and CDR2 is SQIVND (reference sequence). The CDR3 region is CASSIDAGEAYEQYF. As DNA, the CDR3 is TGTGCCAGTAGTATAGACGCGGGAGAGGCGTACGAGCAGTACTTC.

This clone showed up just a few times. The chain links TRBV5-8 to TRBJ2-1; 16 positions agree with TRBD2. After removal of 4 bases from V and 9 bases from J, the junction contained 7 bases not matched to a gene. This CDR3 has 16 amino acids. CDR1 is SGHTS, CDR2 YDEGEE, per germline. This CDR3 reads CASSGTSGRAGTEQFF. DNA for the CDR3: TGTGCCAGCAGCGGGACTAGCGGGAGGGCCGGGACTGAGCAGTTCTTC.

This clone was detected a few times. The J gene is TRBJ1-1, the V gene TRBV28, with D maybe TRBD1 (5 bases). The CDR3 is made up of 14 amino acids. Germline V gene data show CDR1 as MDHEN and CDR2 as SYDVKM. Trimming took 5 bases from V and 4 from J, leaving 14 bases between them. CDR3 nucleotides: TGTGCCAGCAGTCGAAACACGGGGGGCACTGAAGCTTTCTTT. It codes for CASSRNTGGTEAFF.

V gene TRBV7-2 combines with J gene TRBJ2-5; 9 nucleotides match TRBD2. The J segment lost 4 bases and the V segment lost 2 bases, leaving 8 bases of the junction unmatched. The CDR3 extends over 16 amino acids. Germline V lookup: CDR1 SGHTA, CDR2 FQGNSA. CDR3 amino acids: CASSLKGGRERETQYF. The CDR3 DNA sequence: TGTGCCAGCAGCTTAAAGGGCGGGAGGGAGAGAGAGACCCAGTACTTC.

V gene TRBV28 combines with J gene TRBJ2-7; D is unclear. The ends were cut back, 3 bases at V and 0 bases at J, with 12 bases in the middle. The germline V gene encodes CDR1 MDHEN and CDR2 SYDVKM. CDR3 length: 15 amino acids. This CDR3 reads CASSFIDELSYEQYF. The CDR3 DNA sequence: TGTGCCAGCAGTTTCATCGATGAGCTCTCCTACGAGCAGTACTTC.

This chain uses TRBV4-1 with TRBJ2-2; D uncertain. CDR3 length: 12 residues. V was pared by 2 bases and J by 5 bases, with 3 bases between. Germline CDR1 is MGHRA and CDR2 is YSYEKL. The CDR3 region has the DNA TGCGCCAGCAGCCAACGGACCGGGGAGCTGTTTTTT. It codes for CASSQRTGELFF.

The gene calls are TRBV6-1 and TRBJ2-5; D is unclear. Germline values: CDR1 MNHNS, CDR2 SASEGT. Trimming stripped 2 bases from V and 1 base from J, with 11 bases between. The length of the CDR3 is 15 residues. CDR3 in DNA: TGTGCCAGCAGTGAACCCTCAAACATCCAAGAGACCCAGTACTTC. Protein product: CASSEPSNIQETQYF.

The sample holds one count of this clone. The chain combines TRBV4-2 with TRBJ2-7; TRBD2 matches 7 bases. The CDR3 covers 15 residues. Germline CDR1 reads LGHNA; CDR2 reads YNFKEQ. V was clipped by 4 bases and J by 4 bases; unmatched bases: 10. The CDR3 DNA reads TGTGCCAGCAGCCCCACAGCGGGAAGGGAGTACGAGCAGTACTTC. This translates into CASSPTAGREYEQYF.

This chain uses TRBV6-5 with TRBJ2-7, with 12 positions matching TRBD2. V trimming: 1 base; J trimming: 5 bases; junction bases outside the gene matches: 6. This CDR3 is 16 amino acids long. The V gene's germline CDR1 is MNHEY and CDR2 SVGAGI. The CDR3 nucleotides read TGTGCCAGCAGTTACTTCCGGCTAGCGGGAGGGAACGAGCAGTACTTC. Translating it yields CASSYFRLAGGNEQYF.

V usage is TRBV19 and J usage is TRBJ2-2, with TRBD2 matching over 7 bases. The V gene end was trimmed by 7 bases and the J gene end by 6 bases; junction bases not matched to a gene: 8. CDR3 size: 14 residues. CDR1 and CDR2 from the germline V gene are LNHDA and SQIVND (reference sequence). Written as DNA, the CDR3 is TGTGCCAGTAAACTGGCTAGCGGAGCCGGGGAGCTGTTTTTT. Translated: CASKLASGAGELFF. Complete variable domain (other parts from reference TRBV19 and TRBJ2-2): DGGITQSPKYLFRKEGQNVTLSCEQNLNHDAMYWYRQDPGQGLRLIYYSQIVNDFQKGDIAEGYSVSREKKESFPLTVTSAQKNPTAFYLCASKLASGAGELFFGEGSRLTVL.

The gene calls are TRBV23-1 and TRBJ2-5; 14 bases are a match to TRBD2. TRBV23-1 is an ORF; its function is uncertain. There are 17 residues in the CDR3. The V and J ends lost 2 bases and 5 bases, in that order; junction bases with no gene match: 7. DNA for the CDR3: TGCGCCAGCAGTCAAGCGCCCCGACTAGCGGGAGGGGAGACCCAGTACTTC. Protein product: CASSQAPRLAGGETQYF.

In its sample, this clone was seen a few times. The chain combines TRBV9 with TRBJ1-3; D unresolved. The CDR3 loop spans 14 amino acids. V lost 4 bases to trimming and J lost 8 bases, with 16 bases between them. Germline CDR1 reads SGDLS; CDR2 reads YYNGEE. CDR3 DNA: TGTGCCAGCAGCCCCCGTCGAGATTTGCACACCATATATTTT. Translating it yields CASSPRRDLHTIYF.

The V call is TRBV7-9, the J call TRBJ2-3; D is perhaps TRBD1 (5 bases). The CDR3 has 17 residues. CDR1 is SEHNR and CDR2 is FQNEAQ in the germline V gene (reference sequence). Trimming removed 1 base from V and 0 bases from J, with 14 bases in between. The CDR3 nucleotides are TGTGCCAGCAGCTTAGAGAGACAGACACCTAGCACAGATACGCAGTATTTT. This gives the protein CASSLERQTPSTDTQYF.

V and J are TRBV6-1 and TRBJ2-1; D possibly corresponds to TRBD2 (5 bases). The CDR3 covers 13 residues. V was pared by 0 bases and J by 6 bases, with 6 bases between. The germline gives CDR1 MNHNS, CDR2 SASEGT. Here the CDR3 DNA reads TGTGCCAGCAGTGAAGCAGGAGGCAATGAGCAGTTCTTC. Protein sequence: CASSEAGGNEQFF.

The CDR3 protein is CASSQASSGANSSYNEQFF. CDR3 DNA sequence: TGCGCCAGCAGCCAAGCTAGTAGCGGAGCAAATAGCTCCTACAATGAGCAGTTCTTC. The chain combines TRBV4-3 with TRBJ2-1; possible D gene TRBD2, 6 bases. The CDR3 is made up of 19 amino acids. V was pared by 1 base and J by 0 bases, with 19 bases between. The V gene's germline CDR1 is LGHNA and CDR2 YSLEER.

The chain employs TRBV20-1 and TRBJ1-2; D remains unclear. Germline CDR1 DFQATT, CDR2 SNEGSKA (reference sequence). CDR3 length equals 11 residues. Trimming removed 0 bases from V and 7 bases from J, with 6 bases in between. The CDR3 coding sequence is TGCAGTGCTAGAGATCGGGTTGGCTACACCTTC. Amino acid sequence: CSARDRVGYTF.

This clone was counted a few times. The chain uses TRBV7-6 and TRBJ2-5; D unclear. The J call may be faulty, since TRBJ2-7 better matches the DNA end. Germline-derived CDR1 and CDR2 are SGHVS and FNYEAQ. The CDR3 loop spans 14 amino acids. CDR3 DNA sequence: TGTGCCAGCAGCTTCCGAGACTTCTACTACGAGCAGTACTTC. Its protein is CASSFRDFYYEQYF.

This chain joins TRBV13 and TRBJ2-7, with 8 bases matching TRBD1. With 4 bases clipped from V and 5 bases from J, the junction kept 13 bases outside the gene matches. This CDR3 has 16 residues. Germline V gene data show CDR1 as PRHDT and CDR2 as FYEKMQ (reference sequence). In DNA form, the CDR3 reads TGTGCCAGCAGCTCCTCGGACAGGGTGGGTTCGAACGAGCAGTACTTC. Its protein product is CASSSSDRVGSNEQYF. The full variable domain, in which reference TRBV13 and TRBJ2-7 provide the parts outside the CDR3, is AAGVIQSPRHLIKEKRETATLKCYPIPRHDTVYWYQQGPGQDPQFLISFYEKMQSDKGSIPDRFSAQQFSDYHSELNMSSLELGDSALYFCASSSSDRVGSNEQYFGPGTRLTVT.

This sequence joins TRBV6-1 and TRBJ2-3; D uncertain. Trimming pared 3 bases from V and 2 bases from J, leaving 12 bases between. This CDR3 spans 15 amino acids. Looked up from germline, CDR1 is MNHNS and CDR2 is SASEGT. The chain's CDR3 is CASSDIKENTDTQYF. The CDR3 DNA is TGTGCCAGCAGTGATATAAAGGAGAACACAGATACGCAGTATTTT.

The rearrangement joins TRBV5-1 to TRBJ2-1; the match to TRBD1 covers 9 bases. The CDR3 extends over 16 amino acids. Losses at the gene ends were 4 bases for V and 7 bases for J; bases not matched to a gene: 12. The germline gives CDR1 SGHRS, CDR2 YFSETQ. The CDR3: CASSRGLQGAGNEQFF. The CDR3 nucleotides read TGCGCCAGCAGCCGCGGGTTACAGGGGGCGGGAAATGAGCAGTTCTTC.